This TCR beta chain derives from a study of identical twins. TCRdb itself ran the 5' RACE reads through MiXCR, one entry per CDR3 protein. This sample has around 220,000 distinct CDR3 sequences, with around an eighth found just once. Findings and caveats of the study: Clonotypes of the beta chain that were abundant in cord blood carried fewer insertions (memory repertoires showed none). In monozygotic twins, models underestimated the sharing of out-of-frame TCR alpha. Out-of-frame alpha sequences common to twins were enriched for low generation probability.

This clonotype was observed a few times. Its antigen is still unknown. Trimming removed 1 base from V and 9 bases from J; junction bases left unmatched: 6. There are 15 residues in the CDR3. Material for sequencing was memory (CD45RO+) T cells sorted from blood. This receptor was obtained from a woman in her late teens or twenties in good health. The rearrangement joins TRBV12-3 or TRBV12-4 to TRBJ2-1, with TRBD2 matching over 10 bases. CDR3 sequence (DNA): TGTGCCAGCAGTTTAGAACTAGCGGGGCGCGGTGAGCAGTTCTTC. Encoded protein: CASSLELAGRGEQFF.